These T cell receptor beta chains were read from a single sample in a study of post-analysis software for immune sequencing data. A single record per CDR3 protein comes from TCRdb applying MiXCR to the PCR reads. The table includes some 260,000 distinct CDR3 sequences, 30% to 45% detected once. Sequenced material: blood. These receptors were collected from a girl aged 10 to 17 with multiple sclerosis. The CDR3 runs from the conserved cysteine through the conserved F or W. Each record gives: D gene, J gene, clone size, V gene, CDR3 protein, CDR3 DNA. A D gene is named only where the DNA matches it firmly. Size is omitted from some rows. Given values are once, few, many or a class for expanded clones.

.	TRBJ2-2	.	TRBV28	CASSPLTGELFF	TGTGCCAGCAGTCCCCTTACCGGGGAGCTGTTTTTT
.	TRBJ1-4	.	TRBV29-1	CSGGNNEKLFF	TGCAGCGGGGGGAATAATGAAAAACTGTTTTTT
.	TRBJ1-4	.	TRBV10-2	CASSPVQGNEKLFF	TGCGCCAGCAGCCCCGTGCAGGGGAATGAAAAACTGTTTTTT
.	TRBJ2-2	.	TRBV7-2	CASSRSGVNTGELFF	TGTGCCAGCAGCCGTAGTGGTGTGAACACCGGGGAGCTGTTTTTT
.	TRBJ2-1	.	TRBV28	CASTTRQNKNNEQFF	TGTGCCAGCACCACCCGTCAGAATAAAAACAATGAGCAGTTCTTC
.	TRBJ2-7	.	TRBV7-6	CASSLAGEYEQYF	TGTGCCAGCAGCTTAGCGGGAGAGTACGAGCAGTACTTC
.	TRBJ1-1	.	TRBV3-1	CASSPSRQAGTEAFF	TGTGCCAGCAGCCCTTCAAGACAGGCCGGGACTGAAGCTTTCTTT
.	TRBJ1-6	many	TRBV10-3	CAISEKGSSYNSPLHF	TGTGCCATCAGTGAGAAGGGGAGCTCCTATAATTCACCCCTCCACTTT
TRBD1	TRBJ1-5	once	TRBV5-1	CASSLRPQGFDSNQPQHF	TGCGCCAGCAGCTTGAGACCACAGGGGTTCGATAGCAATCAGCCCCAGCATTTT
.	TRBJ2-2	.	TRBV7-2	CASSRARGEAGELFF	TGTGCCAGCAGCCGCGCCCGGGGTGAAGCCGGGGAGCTGTTTTTT
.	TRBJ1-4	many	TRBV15	CATSRDKIREEKLFF	TGTGCCACCAGCAGAGATAAGATCCGGGAGGAAAAACTGTTTTTT
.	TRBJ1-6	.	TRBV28	CASSSLSQRETPLHF	TGTGCCAGCAGTTCGTTATCACAGAGAGAAACACCCCTCCACTTT
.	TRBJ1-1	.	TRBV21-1	CASSKAVQGGTEAFF	TGTGCCAGCAGCAAAGCAGTACAGGGAGGCACTGAAGCTTTCTTT
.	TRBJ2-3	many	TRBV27	CASSPFGFADTQYF	TGTGCCAGCAGCCCCTTCGGGTTCGCAGATACGCAGTATTTT
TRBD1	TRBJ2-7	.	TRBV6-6	CASNRARDRGHEQYF	TGTGCCAGCAATCGAGCCCGGGACAGGGGTCACGAGCAGTACTTC
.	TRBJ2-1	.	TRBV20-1	CSASDLRAGDADEQFF	TGCAGTGCTAGTGATTTGAGGGCAGGGGATGCGGATGAGCAGTTCTTC
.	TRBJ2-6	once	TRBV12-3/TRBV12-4	CASSSFGAPNSGANVLTF	TGTGCCAGCAGTTCATTCGGCGCTCCAAACTCTGGGGCCAACGTCCTGACTTTC
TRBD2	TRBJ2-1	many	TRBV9	CASSVALAGGPNNEQFF	TGTGCCAGCAGCGTCGCTCTAGCGGGAGGGCCCAACAATGAGCAGTTCTTC
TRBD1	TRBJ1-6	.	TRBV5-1	CASSLKGQGGSPRHF	TGCGCCAGCAGCCTCAAGGGACAGGGAGGTTCACCCCGCCACTTT
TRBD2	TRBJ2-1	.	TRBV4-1	CASSRHASGAYNEQFF	TGCGCCAGCAGCCGGCACGCTAGCGGTGCCTACAATGAGCAGTTCTTC
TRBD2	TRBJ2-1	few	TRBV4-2	CASSQTSGRGDEQFF	TGTGCCAGCAGCCAAACTAGCGGGAGAGGGGATGAGCAGTTCTTC
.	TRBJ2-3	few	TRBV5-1	CASSGQPSTDTQYF	TGCGCCAGCAGCGGGCAGCCTAGCACAGATACGCAGTATTTT
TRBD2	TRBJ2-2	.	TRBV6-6	CASSYSIGRGDTGELFF	TGTGCCAGCAGTTACTCAATCGGGAGGGGGGACACCGGGGAGCTGTTTTTT